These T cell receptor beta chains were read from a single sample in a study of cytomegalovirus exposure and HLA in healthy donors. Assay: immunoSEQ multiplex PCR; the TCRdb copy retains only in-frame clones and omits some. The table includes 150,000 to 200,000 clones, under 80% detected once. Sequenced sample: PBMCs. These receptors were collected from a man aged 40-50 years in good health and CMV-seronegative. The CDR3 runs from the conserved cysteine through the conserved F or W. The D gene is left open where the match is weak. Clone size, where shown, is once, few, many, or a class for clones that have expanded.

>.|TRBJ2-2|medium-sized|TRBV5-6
CASSPERLLDTGELFF
TGTGCCAGCAGCCCGGAGCGCCTATTGGACACCGGGGAGCTGTTTTTT
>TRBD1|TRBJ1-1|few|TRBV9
CASSAPGQITEAFF
TGTGCCAGCAGCGCACCGGGACAGATCACTGAAGCTTTCTTT
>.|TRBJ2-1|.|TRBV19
CASSIGPQAIEQFF
TGTGCCAGTAGTATTGGTCCCCAAGCCATTGAGCAGTTCTTC
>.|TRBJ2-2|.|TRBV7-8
CASSLGPGISFAGELFF
TGTGCCAGCAGCTTAGGCCCCGGGATAAGTTTCGCCGGGGAGCTGTTTTTT
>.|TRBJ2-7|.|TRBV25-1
CASSEYRAVGALLF
TGTGCCAGCAGTGAATACCGGGCTGTTGGGGCTCTCCTCTTC
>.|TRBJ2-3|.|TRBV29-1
CSVGFLATTDTQYF
TGCAGCGTTGGCTTCCTAGCAACCACAGATACGCAGTATTTT
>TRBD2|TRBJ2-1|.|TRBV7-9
CASSTPGLAGVSSYNEQFF
TGTGCCAGCAGCACCCCGGGACTAGCGGGAGTAAGCTCCTACAATGAGCAGTTCTTC
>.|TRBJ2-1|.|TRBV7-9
CSSSLAIAGYSNEQFF
TGTTCCAGCAGCTTAGCTATTGCGGGGTATTCGAATGAGCAGTTCTTC
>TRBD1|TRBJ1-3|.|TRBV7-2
CASSLGTGGNTIYF
TGTGCCAGCAGCTTAGGGACAGGAGGAAACACCATATATTTT
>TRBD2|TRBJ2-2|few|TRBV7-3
CASSHPGTTNTGELFF
TGTGCCAGCAGCCACCCCGGGACTACGAACACCGGGGAGCTGTTTTTT
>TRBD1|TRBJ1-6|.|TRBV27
CASGWTGSNSPLHF
TGTGCCAGCGGATGGACAGGGTCCAATTCACCCCTCCACTTT
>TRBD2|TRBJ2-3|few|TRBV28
CASSLAGSADTQYF
TGTGCCAGCTCTCTAGCGGGGAGCGCAGATACGCAGTATTTT
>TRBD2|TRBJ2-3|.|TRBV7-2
CASSLMLAGGPSTDTQYF
TGTGCCAGCAGCTTAATGCTAGCGGGAGGTCCTAGCACAGATACGCAGTATTTT
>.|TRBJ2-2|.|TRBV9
CASSAPGELFF
TGTGCCAGCAGCGCTCCCGGGGAGCTGTTTTTT
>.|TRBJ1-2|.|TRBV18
CASSPPPGTGPYGYTF
TGTGCCAGCTCGCCCCCTCCGGGCACAGGCCCATATGGCTACACCTTC
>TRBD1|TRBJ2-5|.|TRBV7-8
CASSTRQGPFQETQYF
TGTGCCAGCAGCACCAGACAGGGGCCTTTTCAAGAGACCCAGTACTTC
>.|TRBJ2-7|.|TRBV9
CASSAVGGSSYEQYF
TGTGCCAGCAGCGCTGTTGGGGGGTCCTCCTACGAGCAGTACTTC
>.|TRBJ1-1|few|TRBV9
CASSEQRGNSNTEAFF
TGTGCCAGCAGCGAACAACGGGGAAACTCGAACACTGAAGCTTTCTTT
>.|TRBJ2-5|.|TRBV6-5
CASSFIGTQYF
TGTGCCAGCAGTTTTATCGGGACCCAGTACTTC
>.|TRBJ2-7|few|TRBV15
CATSRGLASYEQYF
TGTGCCACCAGCAGAGGGCTAGCCTCCTACGAGCAGTACTTC
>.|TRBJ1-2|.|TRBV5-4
CASSLDTTNYGYTF
TGTGCCAGCAGCTTGGACACCACTAACTATGGCTACACCTTC
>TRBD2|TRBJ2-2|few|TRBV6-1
CASSDTLAGTGELFF
TGTGCCAGCAGTGATACTCTAGCGGGAACCGGGGAGCTGTTTTTT
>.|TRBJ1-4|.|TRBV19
CASTPGSLGGKLFF
TGTGCCAGTACCCCAGGGTCTCTGGGGGGGAAACTGTTTTTT
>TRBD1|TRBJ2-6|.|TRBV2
CASSTSRDRSGANVLTF
TGTGCCAGCAGTACCTCCCGGGACAGGTCTGGGGCCAACGTCCTGACTTTC
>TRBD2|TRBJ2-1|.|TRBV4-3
CASSQLAGGGNEQFF
TGCGCCAGCAGCCAGCTAGCGGGAGGCGGCAATGAGCAGTTCTTC
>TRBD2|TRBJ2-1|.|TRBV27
CASSTSTSGGYNEQFF
TGTGCCAGCAGTACCTCGACTAGCGGGGGGTACAATGAGCAGTTCTTC
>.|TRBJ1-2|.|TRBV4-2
CASSQQTHPLYTF
TGTGCCAGCAGCCAACAGACACACCCGCTCTACACCTTC
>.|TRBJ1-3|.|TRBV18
CASSQDSLRAGNTIYF
TGTGCCAGCTCACAGGACAGCCTGAGGGCTGGAAACACCATATATTTT
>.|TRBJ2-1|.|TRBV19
CASRGPGAGGSYNEQFF
TGTGCCAGTAGGGGCCCAGGGGCTGGGGGCTCCTACAATGAGCAGTTCTTC
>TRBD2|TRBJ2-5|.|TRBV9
CASSPGTRGGETQYF
TGTGCCAGCAGCCCCGGGACTAGGGGGGGGGAGACCCAGTACTTC
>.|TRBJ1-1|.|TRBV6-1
CASGKGRPLEAFF
TGTGCCAGCGGGAAGGGGCGTCCGCTCGAAGCTTTCTTT
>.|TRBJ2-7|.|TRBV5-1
CASTSASEQYF
TGCGCCAGCACGAGTGCCTCCGAGCAGTACTTC
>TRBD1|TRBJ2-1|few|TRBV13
CASSPPWTGAYNEQFF
TGTGCCAGCAGCCCTCCATGGACAGGGGCCTACAATGAGCAGTTCTTC
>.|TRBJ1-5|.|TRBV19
CASIAQYLLGNQPQHF
TGTGCCAGTATCGCCCAGTACCTCCTCGGCAATCAGCCCCAGCATTTT
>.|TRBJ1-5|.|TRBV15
CATSRERSGSNQPQHF
TGTGCCACCAGCAGAGAGAGGAGCGGAAGCAATCAGCCCCAGCATTTT
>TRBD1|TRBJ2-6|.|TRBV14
CASSAGQGRSGANVLTF
TGTGCCAGCAGCGCGGGACAGGGCCGCTCTGGGGCCAACGTCCTGACTTTC